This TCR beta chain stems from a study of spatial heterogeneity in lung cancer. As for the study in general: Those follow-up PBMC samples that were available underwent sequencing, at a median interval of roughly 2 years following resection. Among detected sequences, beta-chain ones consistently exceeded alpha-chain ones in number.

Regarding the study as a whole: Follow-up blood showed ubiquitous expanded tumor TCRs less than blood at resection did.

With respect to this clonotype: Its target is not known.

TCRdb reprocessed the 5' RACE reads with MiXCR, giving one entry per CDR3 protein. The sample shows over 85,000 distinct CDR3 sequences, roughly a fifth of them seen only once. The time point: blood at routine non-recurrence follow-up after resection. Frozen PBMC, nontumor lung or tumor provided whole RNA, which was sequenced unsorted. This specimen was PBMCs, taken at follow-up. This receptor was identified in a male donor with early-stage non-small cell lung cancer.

The CDR3 bases are TGTGCCAGCAGCCCCCTACTAGCGGGAAACACCGGGGAGCTGTTTTTT. Amino acid sequence: CASSPLLAGNTGELFF. The genes are TRBV11-2 and TRBJ2-2, with TRBD2 matching 10 bases. This CDR3 has 16 residues. Per germline, CDR1 SGHAT and CDR2 FQNNGV. J was trimmed by 2 bases and V by 5 bases; bases with no gene match: 5.